Here is one T cell receptor (beta chain) with its context. Its specificity is not known. Germline-derived CDR1 and CDR2 are MNHEY and SMNVEV (reference sequence). Trimming at V came to 4 bases and at J to 3 bases, leaving 16 bases not matched to a gene. The CDR3 length is 18 residues. The data are from a study of cytomegalovirus exposure and HLA in healthy donors. Looking at the study overall: Researchers previously reported finding fewer than 120 million unique TCR beta sequences from some 180 million T cells. General study findings and limits: The authors considered a cluster of highly shared sequence variants likely to be a sequencing artifact. A missense variant in DCLRE1C was later tied to TCR beta V- and J-gene trimming.

The PCR had 60 Vbeta and 13 Jbeta primers. Clones were read by immunoSEQ multiplex PCR, and TCRdb kept only the in-frame ones, dropping some. In the table there are approximately 150,000 clones, around 68% of which are singletons. The V and J genes are TRBV27 and TRBJ2-5, with 8 bases aligning to TRBD2. The TCR comes from a woman aged 40 to 49 in good health and CMV-seropositive. Material for sequencing was PBMCs. The CDR3 region is CASSSLGLEGAGEETQYF. The CDR3 bases are TGTGCCAGCAGTTCGTTAGGCCTTGAGGGAGCGGGAGAAGAGACCCAGTACTTC.